The 25 T cell receptor beta chains in this list originate from one sample, sequenced in a study of identical twins. TCRdb reprocessed the 5' RACE reads with MiXCR, giving one entry per CDR3 protein. The sample lists fewer than 900,000 distinct CDR3 sequences, about 20% occurring once. These data also featured in a second study, about T cells expressing NK-cell markers.

Sequencing was carried out using PBMCs. The receptors were sampled from a woman aged 18-29 years in good health.

The chain joins TRBV3-1 to TRBJ2-5; 9 bases match TRBD1. The CDR3 spans 15 residues. The junction had 9 bases not matched to a gene; V was cut back by 4 bases and J by 6 bases. Germline-derived CDR1 and CDR2 are LGHDT and YNNKEL (reference sequence). The CDR3 region is CASSRDSGQGQTQYF. The CDR3 DNA reads TGTGCCAGCAGCCGAGACTCGGGACAGGGCCAGACCCAGTACTTC.

A few counts support this clonotype. The chain recombines TRBV3-1 with TRBJ2-6, with D perhaps TRBD1 (5 bases). This CDR3 is 15 amino acids long. Looked up from germline, CDR1 is LGHDT and CDR2 is YNNKEL (reference sequence). Trimming removed 8 bases from V and 4 bases from J, with 15 bases in between. CDR3 protein: CASAQQVSGANVLTF. The CDR3 DNA sequence: TGTGCCAGCGCCCAACAGGTATCAGGGGCCAACGTCCTGACTTTC.

J is TRBJ2-7 and V is TRBV5-6; maybe TRBD1 (7 bases). The V and J ends lost 1 base and 2 bases respectively, with 13 bases between them. The germline gives CDR1 SGHDT, CDR2 YYEEEE. CDR3 length equals 15 residues. CDR3 residues: CASSLRRDRAYEQYF. CDR3 DNA: TGTGCCAGCAGCTTGAGGAGGGACAGAGCCTACGAGCAGTACTTC.

The chain has TRBV29-1 and TRBJ2-3; no reliable D call. Trimming removed 4 bases from V and 2 bases from J, with 19 bases in between. The CDR3 length is 16 residues. CDR1 and CDR2 (germline): SQVTM, ANQGSEA. DNA for the CDR3: TGCAGCGTTGTGGTCGGATTACCAAGGGTCACAGATACGCAGTATTTT. Protein sequence: CSVVVGLPRVTDTQYF.

This clonotype was recorded at least ten times. The chain recombines TRBV20-1 with TRBJ2-5; D perhaps matches TRBD1 (5 bases). The CDR3 runs to 12 residues. Germline CDR1 is DFQATT and CDR2 is SNEGSKA (reference sequence). Trimming shortened V by 6 bases and J by 2 bases, and 10 bases separated the two germline ends. CDR3 sequence: CSARALQETQYF. In DNA form, the CDR3 reads TGCAGTGCCAGGGCATTACAAGAGACCCAGTACTTC.

The chain uses TRBV12-3 or TRBV12-4 and TRBJ1-5; TRBD1 aligns across 9 bases. Germline trimming cut 1 base from V and 6 bases from J; bases unmatched to any gene: 4. This CDR3 region has 15 residues. CDR3 sequence: CASSLGTGDSQPQHF. The DNA for the CDR3 is TGTGCCAGCAGTTTAGGGACAGGGGATAGTCAGCCCCAGCATTTT.

The J gene is TRBJ2-7, the V gene TRBV11-2, with TRBD2 identical over 8 bases. Trimming removed 5 bases from V and 3 bases from J; junction bases left unmatched: 9. This CDR3 contains 15 residues. Germline-derived CDR1 and CDR2 are SGHAT and FQNNGV. Here the CDR3 reads CASSVQSGRNYEQYF. CDR3 DNA: TGTGCCAGCAGCGTACAAAGCGGGAGAAACTACGAGCAGTACTTC.

This clonotype occurred once. The chain carries TRBV27 and TRBJ2-7; 8 bases fit TRBD1. Germline V gene lookup returns CDR1 MNHEY and CDR2 SMNVEV (reference sequence). V lost 10 bases to trimming and J lost 10 bases; unmatched junction nucleotides: 12. This CDR3 comprises 12 residues. Here the CDR3 DNA reads TGTGCCACTGGACAGGGCGCCTCGCTTCAGTACTTC. Amino acid sequence: CATGQGASLQYF.

J is TRBJ1-5 and V is TRBV28; 8 bases line up with TRBD1. CDR3 length: 14 amino acids. Unmatched junction bases numbered 4, after V lost 7 bases and J lost 2 bases. Germline-derived CDR1 and CDR2 are MDHEN and SYDVKM. The CDR3 here is CASTGGGGNQPQHF. Written as DNA, the CDR3 is TGTGCCAGCACAGGGGGCGGGGGCAATCAGCCCCAGCATTTT.

This chain links TRBV6-5 with TRBJ1-2, with TRBD1 identical over 11 bases. Germline V gives CDR1 MNHEY, CDR2 SVGAGI. CDR3 length: 15 residues. The trim removed 2 bases at V and 6 bases at J, leaving 5 bases unmatched. CDR3 sequence reads: CASSYRDRGSDGYTF. CDR3 DNA sequence: TGTGCCAGCAGTTACCGGGACAGGGGGTCGGATGGCTACACCTTC.

V and J are TRBV20-1 and TRBJ1-1; a weak D match, TRBD1 (5 bases). This CDR3 has 14 residues. Between the trimmed V and J ends, which lost 1 base and 4 bases, there was a span of 13 bases. Germline V gene lookup returns CDR1 DFQATT and CDR2 SNEGSKA (reference sequence). The CDR3 bases are TGCAGTGCTAGAGCCTCAGGGCCGCGCACTGAAGCTTTCTTT. Its translation is CSARASGPRTEAFF.

This clonotype appeared a few times. V and J are TRBV5-1 and TRBJ2-7, with TRBD2 matching over 8 bases. Germline lookup yields CDR1 SGHRS and CDR2 YFSETQ. The CDR3 consists of 18 residues. V lost 0 bases and J lost 3; bases outside the gene matches: 14. Here the CDR3 reads CASSLESAGGWNFYEQYF. CDR3 coding DNA: TGCGCCAGCAGCTTGGAGTCGGCGGGAGGCTGGAATTTCTACGAGCAGTACTTC. The full variable domain, in which reference TRBV5-1 and TRBJ2-7 provide the parts outside the CDR3, is KAGVTQTPRYLIKTRGQQVTLSCSPISGHRSVSWYQQTPGQGLQFLFEYFSETQRNKGNFPGRFSGRQFSNSRSEMNVSTLELGDSALYLCASSLESAGGWNFYEQYFGPGTRLTVT.

This clonotype has more than one count but fewer than ten. In nucleotides, the CDR3 is TGTGCCAGCAGTTTATTCTCCGCAGGGGGCGCGGGTGGCAAAGCTTTCTTT. Its translation: CASSLFSAGGAGGKAFF. This chain connects TRBV12-3 or TRBV12-4 to TRBJ1-1; 8 bases line up with TRBD1. This CDR3 is built from 17 residues. J gave up 9 bases and V 2 bases, and 17 bases lay outside the gene matches.

This clonotype has a handful of counts. The chain recombines TRBV18 with TRBJ2-2, with a tentative D call TRBD2 (5 bases). V was cut by 0 bases and J by 7 bases, with 12 bases left in between. This CDR3 is 15 amino acids long. From germline, CDR1 is KGHSH and CDR2 LQKENI. The DNA for the CDR3 is TGTGCCAGCTCACCACCGCACGGGATCGGCGGGGAGCTGTTTTTT. This gives the protein CASSPPHGIGGELFF.

V and J are TRBV7-2 and TRBJ1-2; 8 nucleotides agree with TRBD1. Germline loops: CDR1 SGHTA, CDR2 FQGNSA. V lost 5 bases, J lost 4 bases, and 9 bases stayed unmatched. This CDR3 is built from 15 residues. The CDR3 loop is CASSPYRGEGYGYTF. Here the CDR3 DNA reads TGTGCCAGCAGCCCGTACAGGGGGGAGGGCTATGGCTACACCTTC.

The sample holds a few counts of this clonotype. This rearrangement joins TRBV10-3 to TRBJ2-2; TRBD2 agrees at 8 bases. This CDR3 has 14 amino acids. CDR1 ENHRY and CDR2 SYGVKD come from the germline V gene. Unmatched junction bases numbered 1, after V lost 7 bases and J lost 0 bases. CDR3 coding DNA: TGTGCCATCACGGGAGGGGCGAACACCGGGGAGCTGTTTTTT. This translates into CAITGGANTGELFF.

The rearrangement links TRBV18 to TRBJ1-1; possible D gene TRBD1, 5 bases. CDR1 KGHSH and CDR2 LQKENI come from the germline V gene. V shed 2 bases and J shed 2 bases, with 9 bases lying between them. The CDR3 has 14 residues. CDR3 DNA: TGTGCCAGCTCACCAGGGGCGGCCAACACTGAAGCTTTCTTT. This translates into CASSPGAANTEAFF. Full variable domain (missing parts from reference TRBV18 and TRBJ1-1): NAGVMQNPRHLVRRRGQEARLRCSPMKGHSHVYWYRQLPEEGLKFMVYLQKENIIDESGMPKERFSAEFPKEGPSILRIQQVVRGDSAAYFCASSPGAANTEAFFGQGTRLTVV.

J is TRBJ2-3 and V is TRBV20-1; D is possibly TRBD1 (6 bases). Germline loops: CDR1 DFQATT, CDR2 SNEGSKA (reference sequence). The CDR3 is made up of 14 amino acids. V lost 6 bases to trimming and J lost 7 bases, with 20 bases between them. CDR3 amino acids: CSARGVRGLHTQYF. CDR3 sequence (DNA): TGCAGTGCCAGGGGTGTAAGGGGTCTCCATACGCAGTATTTT.

A few counts support this clonotype. The rearrangement uses TRBV12-3 or TRBV12-4 and TRBJ1-2; TRBD1 is a possible D gene (6 bases). CDR3 length: 13 residues. The V and J ends lost 6 bases and 4 bases respectively, with 12 bases between them. The CDR3 sequence is CASRAGGPYGYTF. For the CDR3, the DNA is TGTGCCAGCAGGGCGGGGGGCCCCTATGGCTACACCTTC.

This clonotype was seen many times. The chain carries TRBV20-1 and TRBJ2-2; D is ambiguous. The V gene lost 0 bases and the J gene lost 2 bases, with 1 base spanning the gap. The CDR3 totals 12 residues. Germline V gene data show CDR1 as DFQATT and CDR2 as SNEGSKA (reference sequence). CDR3 loop: CSARDNTGELFF. In DNA form, the CDR3 reads TGCAGTGCTAGAGACAACACCGGGGAGCTGTTTTTT.

The gene calls are TRBV5-6 and TRBJ2-1; the D is unclear. The length of the CDR3 is 18 residues. Germline CDR1 and CDR2: SGHDT and YYEEEE. Deletions cut 8 bases from V and 3 bases from J, with 27 bases between. As DNA, the CDR3 is TGTGCCAGTTGGTCAGCTTGGAATGGAGTTGGGCACTACAATGAGCAGTTCTTC. Translated: CASWSAWNGVGHYNEQFF.

This clonotype was observed a few times. The chain has TRBV5-6 and TRBJ2-1; D not certain. The V gene's germline CDR1 is SGHDT and CDR2 YYEEEE. Trimming removed 2 bases at V and 6 bases at J, with 15 bases between. This CDR3 is 15 amino acids long. The CDR3 sequence: CASSFGPEIGNEQFF. In DNA form, the CDR3 reads TGTGCCAGCAGCTTTGGGCCGGAGATTGGCAATGAGCAGTTCTTC.

This clonotype was seen at least ten times. The chain employs TRBV20-1 and TRBJ2-7; the match to TRBD1 covers 8 bases. The CDR3 consists of 12 residues. The germline gives CDR1 DFQATT, CDR2 SNEGSKA (reference sequence). Trimming at V came to 5 bases and at J to 4 bases, leaving 4 bases not matched to a gene. This chain's CDR3 is CSAGTGGYEQYF. CDR3 bases: TGCAGTGCTGGGACAGGAGGGTACGAGCAGTACTTC.

The chain combines TRBV18 with TRBJ2-3; D not resolved. This CDR3 has 17 residues. V was clipped by 3 bases and J by 2 bases, with 18 bases between them. Germline V gene data show CDR1 as KGHSH and CDR2 as LQKENI. The CDR3 region is CASSPYHITTTTDTQYF. CDR3 sequence (DNA): TGTGCCAGCTCACCCTACCATATCACCACGACCACAGATACGCAGTATTTT.

The chain joins TRBV12-3 or TRBV12-4 to TRBJ1-3; 8 nucleotides line up with TRBD1. The V gene end was trimmed by 6 bases and the J gene end by 8 bases; junction bases not matched to a gene: 6. CDR3 length equals 13 residues. The CDR3 sequence is CASRTGAAYTIYF. The CDR3 DNA is TGTGCCAGCAGGACAGGGGCGGCGTACACCATATATTTT.